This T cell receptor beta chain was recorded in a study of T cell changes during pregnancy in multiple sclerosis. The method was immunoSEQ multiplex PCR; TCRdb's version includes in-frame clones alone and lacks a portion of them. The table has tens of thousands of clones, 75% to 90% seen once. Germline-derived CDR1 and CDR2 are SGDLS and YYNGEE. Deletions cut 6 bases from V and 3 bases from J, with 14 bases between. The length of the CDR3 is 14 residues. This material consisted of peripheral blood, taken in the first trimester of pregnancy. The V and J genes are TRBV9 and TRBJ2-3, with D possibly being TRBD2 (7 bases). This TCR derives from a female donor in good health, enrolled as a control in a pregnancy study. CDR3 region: CASTLGGGTDTQYF. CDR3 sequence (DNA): TGTGCCAGCACCCTAGGGGGGGGAACAGATACGCAGTATTTT.